This T cell receptor (beta chain) was captured by sequencing in a study of cytomegalovirus exposure and HLA in healthy donors. Germline values: CDR1 MNHEY, CDR2 SVGAGI. Trimming stripped 1 base from V and 4 bases from J, with 7 bases between. CDR3 length equals 14 residues. The PCR used 60 Vbeta and 13 Jbeta primers. Clones were read by immunoSEQ multiplex PCR, and TCRdb kept only the in-frame ones, dropping some. Of approximately 200,000 clones listed, 79% are singletons. This receptor was obtained from a girl under 18 in good health and CMV-seropositive. J is TRBJ2-2 and V is TRBV6-5, with D unresolved. The specimen was PBMCs. In nucleotides, the CDR3 is TGTGCCAGCAGTTACTGGCTAGGCACCGGGGAGCTGTTTTTT. Translation: CASSYWLGTGELFF.